Presented here are 15 T cell receptor beta chains from one specimen sequenced in a study of shared clonotypes between healthy human individuals (TCRdb year 2020). Libraries were constructed by the immunoSEQ multiplex PCR assay. TCRdb limited this immuneACCESS table to in-frame rearrangements with V and J called. A share of clones is missing; checked studies link under half to unresolved V genes, and the rest is unexplained. In this sample the table shows approximately 2,000,000 clones, around 93% of which occur a single time. The ten largest clones add up to about 1.6% of the sample. CD8 naive samples consisted of CD45RO-negative cells that were positively selected for CCR7, yielding a CD45RA+CCR7+ population without TemRA cells. Material for sequencing was naive CD8+ T cells from PBMCs. This specimen's cell subset or site label, interpreted: CD45RA+CCR7+. These receptors were obtained from a man between 18 and 29 years old in good health. Some clones in this sample may be carry-over from other donors' samples.

For the CDR3, the DNA is TGTGCCAGCAGTTTAAGGGCCGACTCGTCCGGGGAGCTGTTTTTT. Protein: CASSLRADSSGELFF. The V call is TRBV28, the J call TRBJ2-2; no definite D call. From germline, CDR1 is MDHEN and CDR2 SYDVKM. Deletions cut 2 bases from V and 6 bases from J, with 13 bases between. This CDR3 comprises 15 residues.

The chain links TRBV28 to TRBJ1-1; D call uncertain. With 5 bases removed from V and 0 bases from J, the gap between germline ends came to 13 bases. CDR1 and CDR2 from the germline V gene are MDHEN and SYDVKM. CDR3 length equals 15 residues. The CDR3 bases are TGTGCCAGCAGTCCCAGAAGGGCTTTGAACACTGAAGCTTTCTTT. It yields the protein CASSPRRALNTEAFF.

The chain employs TRBV11-2 and TRBJ1-1; unclear D gene. This CDR3 has 15 residues. CDR1 is SGHAT and CDR2 is FQNNGV in the germline V gene. V was clipped by 1 base and J by 0 bases, with 9 bases between them. DNA of the CDR3: TGTGCCAGCAGCTTAGTGGGCAGAATGAACACTGAAGCTTTCTTT. This encodes CASSLVGRMNTEAFF.

This rearrangement joins TRBV7-9 to TRBJ2-7; D might be TRBD1 (6 bases). The CDR3 totals 15 residues. V was cut by 5 bases and J by 0 bases, with 14 bases left in between. Germline V CDR1 and CDR2: SEHNR, FQNEAQ (reference sequence). The CDR3 spells CASSPRDTISYEQYF. The DNA for the CDR3 is TGTGCCAGCAGCCCCCGGGACACCATCTCCTACGAGCAGTACTTC. Full variable domain (outside the CDR3, taken from reference TRBV7-9 and TRBJ2-7): DTGVSQNPRHKITKRGQNVTFRCDPISEHNRLYWYRQTLGQGPEFLTYFQNEAQLEKSRLLSDRFSAERPKGSFSTLEIQRTEQGDSAMYLCASSPRDTISYEQYFGPGTRLTVT.

With regard to this clone: This likely stems from a read error, as it lies one base from a far larger clone. The V gene is TRBV13, the J gene TRBJ1-5; D not certain. Trimming took off 4 bases at V and 4 bases at J, with 5 bases between the two ends. Germline loops: CDR1 PRHDT, CDR2 FYEKMQ (reference sequence). The length of the CDR3 is 12 residues. The CDR3 here is CASSSGNQPQHF. DNA for the CDR3: TGTGCCAGCAGCTCCGGGAATCAGCCCCAGCATTTT.

The chain links TRBV27 to TRBJ2-1; D ambiguous. Between the trimmed V and J ends, which lost 6 bases and 2 bases, there was a span of 14 bases. The CDR3 consists of 15 residues. Germline CDR1 is MNHEY and CDR2 is SMNVEV (reference sequence). The CDR3 spells CASSPPRAAYNEQFF. For the CDR3, the DNA is TGTGCCAGCAGCCCCCCACGGGCGGCCTACAATGAGCAGTTCTTC.

The chain couples TRBV7-3 to TRBJ2-7; D is possibly TRBD1 or TRBD2 (6 bases each). From germline, CDR1 is SGHTA and CDR2 FQGTGA. V was pared by 2 bases and J by 5 bases, with 13 bases between. This CDR3 region has 14 residues. CDR3 coding DNA: TGTGCCAGCAGCTTAGGAGGGGGGCTGAACGAGCAGTACTTC. Its translation: CASSLGGGLNEQYF. Variable domain in full (rest from reference TRBV7-3 and TRBJ2-7): GAGVSQTPSNKVTEKGKYVELRCDPISGHTALYWYRQSLGQGPEFLIYFQGTGAADDSGLPNDRFFAVRPEGSVSTLKIQRTERGDSAVYLCASSLGGGLNEQYFGPGTRLTVT.

CDR3 in amino acids: CASSSAQGTYNEQFF. The CDR3 DNA is TGTGCCAGCAGCTCCGCCCAGGGAACCTACAATGAGCAGTTCTTC. The V gene is TRBV7-3, the J gene TRBJ2-1; the D gene is possibly TRBD1 (5 bases). The germline CDR1 and CDR2 sequences are SGHTA and FQGTGA. The CDR3 covers 15 residues. V was shortened by 4 bases and J by 2 bases, with 12 bases between the two germline ends.

The chain carries TRBV28 and TRBJ1-5; D is uncertain. Germline V gives CDR1 MDHEN, CDR2 SYDVKM. This CDR3 is 14 amino acids long. Trimming removed 5 bases at V and 6 bases at J, with 14 bases between. The CDR3 here is CASSQPIGSQPQHF. As DNA, the CDR3 is TGTGCCAGCAGTCAACCCATAGGGAGTCAGCCCCAGCATTTT.

This clone has only one observation. The rearrangement links TRBV7-9 to TRBJ1-2, with 8 bases fitting TRBD1. The CDR3 extends over 15 amino acids. V lost 3 bases and J lost 5; bases outside the gene matches: 8. From germline, CDR1 is SEHNR and CDR2 FQNEAQ (reference sequence). CDR3 protein: CASSFTGGSPYGYTF. CDR3 nucleotides: TGTGCCAGCAGCTTCACAGGGGGAAGCCCGTATGGCTACACCTTC.

V and J are TRBV27 and TRBJ2-7; no definite D call. V was pared by 7 bases and J by 1 base, with 17 bases between. The CDR3 has 15 residues. The germline V gene encodes CDR1 MNHEY and CDR2 SMNVEV (reference sequence). The CDR3 nucleotides read TGTGCCAGCACGTCCCCCCCCCGACGGTCCTACGAGCAGTACTTC. Encoded protein: CASTSPPRRSYEQYF.

This chain connects TRBV9 to TRBJ2-1; 9 bases align to TRBD2. The length of the CDR3 is 16 residues. Trimming cost V 4 bases and J 8 bases; bases outside gene matches: 13. Germline CDR1 and CDR2: SGDLS and YYNGEE. DNA for the CDR3: TGTGCCAGCAGCCCTCATCCGGGACTAGCTTCCCATGAGCAGTTCTTC. Translation: CASSPHPGLASHEQFF.

On this clone itself: Within the sample, other DNA sequences also encode this same CDR3. The V call is TRBV28, the J call TRBJ2-7; D gene uncertain. Germline V gives CDR1 MDHEN, CDR2 SYDVKM. Trimming took off 2 bases at V and 0 bases at J, with 8 bases between the two ends. There are 14 residues in the CDR3. The CDR3 nucleotides are TGTGCCAGCAGTTTAGCGGTAAGCTCCTACGAGCAGTACTTC. Residues: CASSLAVSSYEQYF.

The V gene is TRBV5-1, the J gene TRBJ1-1, with 7 bases lining up with TRBD1. CDR3 length: 15 amino acids. Germline CDR1 and CDR2: SGHRS and YFSETQ. With 0 bases clipped from V and 4 bases from J, the junction kept 6 bases outside the gene matches. CDR3 sequence reads: CASSLDMTGPTEAFF. CDR3 nucleotides: TGCGCCAGCAGCTTGGATATGACAGGGCCCACTGAAGCTTTCTTT.

The chain has TRBV10-3 and TRBJ2-2, with 11 bases that match TRBD2. This CDR3 has 16 amino acids. V lost 6 bases to trimming and J lost 5 bases; unmatched junction nucleotides: 8. Germline V CDR1 and CDR2: ENHRY, SYGVKD. This chain's CDR3 is CAIRETSGSTTGELFF. The CDR3 nucleotides read TGTGCCATCAGGGAAACTAGCGGGAGCACAACCGGGGAGCTGTTTTTT.